The clone carrying this T cell receptor (beta chain) was seen only a few times. The antigen is unknown. These data belong to a study of beta chain features in type 1 diabetes. Study as a whole: Healthy donors, compared against patients, showed similar age, gender and cell yields.

Study-wide results and limits: Comparison showed that naive, central memory and Treg TCRB repertoires appeared more similar among patients than among healthy donors.

Every single donor gave one heparinised blood draw, and these averaged approximately 110 mL. CD4+ cells of the naive, central memory, regulatory and stem cell-like memory types were sorted via CD45RO/CCR7/CD25/CD127/CD95/CD27. V lost 0 bases, J lost 10 bases, and 17 bases lay in between. The CDR3 extends over 15 amino acids. CDR1 SGDLS and CDR2 YYNGEE come from the germline V gene. As every portion of the isolated RNA was reverse transcribed, the sequencing read expressed TCRB transcripts. Sequenced by immunoSEQ multiplex PCR; TCRdb stores in-frame clones only, minus some. This sample has hundreds of thousands of clones, with about 14% found just once.

This sequence originates from a man aged 18 to 29 in good health. The rearrangement uses TRBV9 and TRBJ2-1; maybe TRBD2 (5 bases). Material: naive CD4+ T cells from blood. The CDR3 region has the DNA TGTGCCAGCAGCGTAGTGGATGGACTGGGTGTGGAGCAGTTCTTC. It encodes CASSVVDGLGVEQFF.